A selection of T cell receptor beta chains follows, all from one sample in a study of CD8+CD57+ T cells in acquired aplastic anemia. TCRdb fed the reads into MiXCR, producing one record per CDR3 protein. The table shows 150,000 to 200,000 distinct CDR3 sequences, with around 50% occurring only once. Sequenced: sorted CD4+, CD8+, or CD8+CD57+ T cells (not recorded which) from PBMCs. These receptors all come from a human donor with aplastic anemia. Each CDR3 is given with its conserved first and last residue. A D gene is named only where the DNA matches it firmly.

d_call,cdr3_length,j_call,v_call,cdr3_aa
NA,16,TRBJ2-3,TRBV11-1,CASSLARLRGTDTQYF
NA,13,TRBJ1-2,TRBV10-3,CAISGGGPYGYTF
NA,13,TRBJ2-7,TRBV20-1,CSARPGRTYEQYF
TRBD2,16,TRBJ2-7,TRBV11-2,CASSLDASGSTYEQYF
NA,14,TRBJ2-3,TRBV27,CASSLVSGADTQYF
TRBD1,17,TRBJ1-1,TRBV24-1,CATSDSTGVVGDTEAFF
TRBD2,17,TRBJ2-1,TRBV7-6,CASSFGTSGSAVGEQFF
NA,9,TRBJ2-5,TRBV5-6,CASSLGVIF
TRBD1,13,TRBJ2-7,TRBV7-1,CASSSQGDYEQYF
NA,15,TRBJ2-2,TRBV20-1,CSASSRDTNTGELFF
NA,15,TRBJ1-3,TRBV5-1,CASMVGPSSGNTIYF
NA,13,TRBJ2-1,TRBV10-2,CASIRVSGDEQFF
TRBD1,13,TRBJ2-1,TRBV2,CAPNRGRGDEQFF
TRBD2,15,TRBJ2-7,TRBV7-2,CASSLDGLAGSRQYF
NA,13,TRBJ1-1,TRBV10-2,CASSEYMNTEAFF
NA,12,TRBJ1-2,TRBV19,CASTSEGRGYTF
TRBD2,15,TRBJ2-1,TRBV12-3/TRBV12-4,CASSLGTSLNNEQFF
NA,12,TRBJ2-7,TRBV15,CATSRVGLTQYF
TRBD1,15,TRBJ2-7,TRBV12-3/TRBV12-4,CASGFTDRSSYEQYF
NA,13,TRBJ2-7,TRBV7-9,CASSLSPSLMQYF
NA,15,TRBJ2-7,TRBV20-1,CSASGGGSRTYEQYF
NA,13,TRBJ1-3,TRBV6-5,CASSFPGGNTIYF
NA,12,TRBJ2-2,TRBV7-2,CASNDNTGELFF
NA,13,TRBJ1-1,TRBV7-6,CASSALPGTEAFF
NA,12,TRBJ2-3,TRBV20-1,CSAMTGEDTQYF
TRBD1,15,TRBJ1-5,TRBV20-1,CSAKYGQGSDQPQHF
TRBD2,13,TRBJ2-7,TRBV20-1,CSAVTSGSYEQYF
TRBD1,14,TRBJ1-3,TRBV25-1,CASRLTGAGNTIYF
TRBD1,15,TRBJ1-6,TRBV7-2,CASSQAQGGISPLHF
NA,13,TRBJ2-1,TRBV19,CASNEGLSNEQFF
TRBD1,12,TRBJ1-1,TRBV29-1,CSAQDRSIVTFF
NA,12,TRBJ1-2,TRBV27,CASSSGARGYAF
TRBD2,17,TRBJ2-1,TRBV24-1,CATSDQHSGRAGNEQFF
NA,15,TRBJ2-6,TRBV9,CASSVGSSGANVLTF
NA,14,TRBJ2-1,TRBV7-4,CASSFRVEYNEQFF
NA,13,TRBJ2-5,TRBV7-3,CASSRDTQETQYF
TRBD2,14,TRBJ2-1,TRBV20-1,CSASASGPYNEQFF
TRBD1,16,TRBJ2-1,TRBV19,CASSLLRTGFNNEQFF
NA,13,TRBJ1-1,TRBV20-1,CSARVGDGTEAFF
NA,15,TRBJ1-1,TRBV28,CASSSSGALGTEAFF
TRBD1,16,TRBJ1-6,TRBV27,CASSFLTTGGSSPLHF